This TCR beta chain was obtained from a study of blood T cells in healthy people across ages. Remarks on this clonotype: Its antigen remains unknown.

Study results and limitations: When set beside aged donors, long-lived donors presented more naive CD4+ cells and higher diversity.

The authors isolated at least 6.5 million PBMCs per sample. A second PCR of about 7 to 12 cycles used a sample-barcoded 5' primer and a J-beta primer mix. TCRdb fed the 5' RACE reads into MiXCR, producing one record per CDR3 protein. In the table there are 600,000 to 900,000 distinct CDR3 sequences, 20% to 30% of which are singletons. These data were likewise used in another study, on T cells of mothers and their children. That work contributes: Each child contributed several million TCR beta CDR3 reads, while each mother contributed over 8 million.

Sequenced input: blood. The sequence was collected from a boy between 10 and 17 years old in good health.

DNA of the CDR3: TGCAGCGTTGAGGTTAGTCCCAATCAGCCCCAGCATTTT. Its translation is CSVEVSPNQPQHF. The chain has TRBV29-1 and TRBJ1-5; D remains ambiguous. This CDR3 contains 13 residues. CDR1 is SQVTM and CDR2 is ANQGSEA in the germline V gene. V was trimmed by 3 bases and J by 3 bases, leaving 9 bases between them.